This entry is about one TCR beta chain. This clonotype was picked up many times. Its antigen specificity is not known. No per-base quality is available; no much larger clone lies one base away. This entry is derived from a study of blood T cells in healthy people across ages (dated by TCRdb to about 2015). For the wider study: In model experiments, roughly one uniquely barcoded TCR beta cDNA molecule per two T cells was captured by template switching. The study measured age-related changes in TCR beta repertoire diversity using deep sequencing normalized with unique cDNA molecular identifiers. Donors were grouped into four age groups: young (average 16 years), middle-aged (39), aged (62) and long-lived (about 90). To avoid experimental bias, donors of different ages were distributed randomly across sequencing lanes. Two additional independent replicas of 1 million unique cDNA reads from the same blood draw were analyzed for two donors (one aged 18 to 29 and one aged 80 or older).

Donors were 35 to 40 systemically healthy Caucasian individuals from Russia aged roughly 6 to 90 years. About 9.6 milliliters of peripheral blood were collected from each donor into EDTA-treated Vacutainer tubes. Ficoll-Paque density-gradient centrifugation was used to isolate PBMCs, with at least 7 million obtained per sample. Total RNA was extracted from PBMCs with Trizol reagent, with at least 5.5 micrograms obtained per sample. For every donor, an aliquot of PBMCs went through flow cytometry to measure the percentages of naive CD45RAhigh/CD27high T cells. Broader findings and caveats from the paper: As age increased, observed TCR beta diversity per million T cells dropped in a roughly linear way, and a significant reduction was already evident by age 40. Since profiling was done on bulk unsorted PBMCs, naive and antigen-experienced compartments could not be conclusively compared. Estimates of total diversity based on one million sequenced T cells were considered lower bounds and underestimates. The long-lived group showed more naive CD4+ T cells, fewer expanded clones and increased TCR diversity than the aged group, suggesting age selection. A strong correlation was found between observed TCR beta diversity and the percentage of naive T cells measured by flow cytometry. Because the CMV infection status of the donors was unknown, age-related changes in expanded clonotypes may potentially have been confounded.

In the germline V gene, CDR1 corresponds to SGHTA and CDR2 to FQGNSA. The germline V end is reduced by 3 bases and the J end by 3 bases; junction bases left unmatched: 4. The CDR3 contains 15 residues, cysteine and phenylalanine counted. CDR3 DNA only is kept here, 45 bases in frame from base 1. The library was made by 5' RACE. The instrument given in TCRdb is Illumina HiSeq 2500. A second PCR of roughly 7 to 11 cycles was performed with a sample-barcoded 5' primer and a J-beta primer mix. A template-switch 5' adaptor carrying 12 random nucleotides introduced a unique molecular identifier onto each TCR beta cDNA molecule. Each sample yielded at least 3 million CDR3-containing paired-end reads. First-strand cDNA was synthesized from all RNA with the Mint cDNA synthesis kit, primed by a TRBC-specific oligonucleotide. All cDNA was treated with uracil-DNA glycosylase and then went through a first 18-cycle PCR with the universal primers M1SS and BC2_uni_R. Regarding the original processing steps: Normalization of each sample was performed by random selection of 1 million high-quality reads, each carrying a distinct molecular identifier. Instead of being binned into consensus sequences, reads with shared molecular identifiers were discarded. MiTCR, run with a Q25 quality threshold and the strictest error-elimination algorithm, handled CDR3 identification, clonotype clustering and error correction. A nonparametric unseen species model with Euler transformation was used to estimate a lower bound on total TCR beta diversity. The raw public data were reprocessed by TCRdb itself: fastp quality trimming at Q25, MiXCR clonotype calling, in-frame beta chains only. Each record represents a unique CDR3 protein, reported with the most common genes and DNA among its rows. In this record, the V and J calls reflect TCRdb's handling and not the investigators' own analysis. Counted in this sample were hundreds of thousands of distinct CDR3 sequences; about a third of them appeared once. The ten most abundant clones make up 15% of the sample.

The source material was blood. Recombination connected TRBV7-2 to TRBJ2-7; 11 bases in the junction line up with TRBD2. The receptor's source is a woman aged 80 or over in good health. Donor details come from another sample of the same person, matched by shared clones. The CDR3 here reads CASSFDTSGGYEQYF. The DNA reads as follows: TGTGCCAGCAGCTTTGATACTAGCGGGGGCTACGAGCAGTACTTC.